This T cell receptor beta chain emerged from a study of T cells after posttransplantation cyclophosphamide (dated by TCRdb to about 2016). About the full investigation: Using TRB sequencing, the study followed how the T cell repertoire reconstituted after myeloablative bone marrow transplantation in which posttransplantation cyclophosphamide served as GVHD prophylaxis. Up to about 3 additional blood samples from 2 to 5.2 years after transplant were also TRB-sequenced in 3 patients, as was pretransplant blood from 4 patients. TRA and TRB clonality were tightly correlated in eight to ten samples, so subsequent TCR analyses focused on TRB only. Antigen receptor sequencing covered samples from 35 PTCy-treated patients and some 15 of their related bone marrow donors. Blood from all 30 or so PTCy patients who had 1-year posttransplant specimens underwent TRB sequencing. Public TRB sequences were searched against a database of over 3,600 sequences associated with responses to pathogens, tumor antigens, self-antigens and alloantigens.

The germline V gene (reference sequence) gives CDR1 as SEHNR and CDR2 as FQNEAQ. The cysteine opens and the phenylalanine closes a CDR3 of 12 amino acids. Only the CDR3 DNA stays, 36 bases, in frame from base 1. Deletion took 4 bases off V and 4 bases off J, with a span of 5 bases between the germline ends. TRB sequencing was run on genomic DNA with either the immunoSEQ assay at survey resolution or the hsTCRB kit. The source study handled its data this way. The immunoSEQ software handled the initial read processing, while the LymphoSeq R package was used for the repertoire analyses. Clonality was computed as 1 minus normalized Shannon entropy, and a Gini coefficient was also calculated for each TRB dataset. Phenotypes of unsorted samples were inferred by mapping TRB sequences from sorted subsets of the recipient or donor onto unsorted samples of the same recipient. TCRdb limited this immuneACCESS table to in-frame rearrangements with V and J called. A share of clones is missing; checked studies link under half to unresolved V genes, and the rest is unexplained. Clone size and the V and J calls come from that table; the DNA yielded D and trimming. Counted in this sample were around 18,000 clones; approximately 82% of them appeared once. The ten largest clonotypes hold more than 8.5% of the sample.

On the day of marrow donation, related bone marrow donors gave peripheral blood samples. Mononuclear cells from peripheral blood and bone marrow were separated by Ficoll-Hypaque density centrifugation and then cryopreserved. FACS on a FACSAria II was used to sort CD4+ and CD8+ T cells, including the naive and memory subsets. This clone was seen once. Its antigen specificity is not known. No much larger clonotype is one base removed from it; base qualities were not supplied. Points the paper makes about the study in general: Across a few dozen patients, TRB clonality was highly associated with recipient CMV seropositivity and CMV reactivation, and diversity in PTCy patients was similar to diversity in CNI/methotrexate controls. Donor-recipient similarity was low at 1-2 months but rose over the first year, and later blood repertoires were often dominated by donor CD8+ memory clones. The TRB repertoires of T cells infiltrating skin or the GI tract showed only limited overlap with the TRB repertoires found in blood.

The rearrangement combines TRBV7-9 with TRBJ1-3; confidence is insufficient to name the D gene. The receptor was isolated from a man in his thirties or forties in good health and a related stem cell transplant donor. The sequencing input was memory CD4+ T cells sorted from blood. In nucleotides, the sequence is TGTGCCAGCAGCTCCGAGGGAAACACCATATATTTT. Its amino acids are CASSSEGNTIYF.